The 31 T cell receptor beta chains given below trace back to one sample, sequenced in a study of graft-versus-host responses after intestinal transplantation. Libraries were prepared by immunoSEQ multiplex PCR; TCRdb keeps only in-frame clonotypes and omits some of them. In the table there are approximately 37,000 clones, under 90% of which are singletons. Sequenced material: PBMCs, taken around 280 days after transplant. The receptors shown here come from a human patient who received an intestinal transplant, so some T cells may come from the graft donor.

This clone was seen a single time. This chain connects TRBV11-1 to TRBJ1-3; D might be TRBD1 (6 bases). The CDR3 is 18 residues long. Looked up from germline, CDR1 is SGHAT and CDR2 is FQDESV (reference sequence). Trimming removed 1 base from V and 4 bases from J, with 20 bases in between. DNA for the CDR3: TGTGCCAGCAGCTTAGTCCGTGGGGGCGAATGGAAAGGAAACACCATATATTTT. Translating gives CASSLVRGGEWKGNTIYF.

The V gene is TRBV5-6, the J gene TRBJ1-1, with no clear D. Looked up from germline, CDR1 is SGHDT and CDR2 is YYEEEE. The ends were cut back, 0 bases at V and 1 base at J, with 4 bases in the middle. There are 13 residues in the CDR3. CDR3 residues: CASSLGGNTEAFF. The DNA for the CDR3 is TGTGCCAGCAGCTTGGGCGGGAACACTGAAGCTTTCTTT.

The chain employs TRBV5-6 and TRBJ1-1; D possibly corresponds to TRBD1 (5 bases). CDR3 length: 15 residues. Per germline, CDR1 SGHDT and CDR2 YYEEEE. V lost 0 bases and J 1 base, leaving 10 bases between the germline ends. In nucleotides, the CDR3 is TGTGCCAGCAGCTTGGCGGGGGTCTCGAACACTGAAGCTTTCTTT. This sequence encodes CASSLAGVSNTEAFF. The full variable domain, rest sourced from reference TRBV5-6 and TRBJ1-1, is DAGVTQSPTHLIKTRGQQVTLRCSPKSGHDTVSWYQQALGQGPQFIFQYYEEEERQRGNFPDRFSGHQFPNYSSELNVNALLLGDSALYLCASSLAGVSNTEAFFGQGTRLTVV.

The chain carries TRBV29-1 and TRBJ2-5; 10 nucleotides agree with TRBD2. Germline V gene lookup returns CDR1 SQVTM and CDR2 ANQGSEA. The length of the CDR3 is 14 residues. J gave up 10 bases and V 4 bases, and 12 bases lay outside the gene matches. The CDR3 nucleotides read TGCAGCGTTGCCCTAGCGGGGGCCCGAGGAGACCAGTACTTC. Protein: CSVALAGARGDQYF.

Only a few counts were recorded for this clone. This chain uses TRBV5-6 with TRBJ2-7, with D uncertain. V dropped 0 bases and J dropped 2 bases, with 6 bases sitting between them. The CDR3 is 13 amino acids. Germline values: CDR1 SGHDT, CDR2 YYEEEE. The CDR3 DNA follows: TGTGCCAGCAGCTTGGCTAGTACCTACGAGCAGTACTTC. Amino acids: CASSLASTYEQYF.

The CDR3 sequence: CASRIGLSTDTQYF. The CDR3 nucleotides are TGTGCCAGCAGGATTGGGTTGAGCACAGATACGCAGTATTTT. This chain joins TRBV2 and TRBJ2-3; D is unclear. CDR1 and CDR2 (germline): SNHLY, FYNNEI. V shed 6 bases and J shed 0 bases, with 10 bases lying between them. CDR3 length: 14 amino acids.

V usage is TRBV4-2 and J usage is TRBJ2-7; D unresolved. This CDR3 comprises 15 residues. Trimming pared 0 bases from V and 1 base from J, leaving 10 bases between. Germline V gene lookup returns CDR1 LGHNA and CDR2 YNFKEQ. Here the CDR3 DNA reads TGTGCCAGCAGCCAAGATAAAGAGCAATCCTACGAGCAGTACTTC. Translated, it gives CASSQDKEQSYEQYF.

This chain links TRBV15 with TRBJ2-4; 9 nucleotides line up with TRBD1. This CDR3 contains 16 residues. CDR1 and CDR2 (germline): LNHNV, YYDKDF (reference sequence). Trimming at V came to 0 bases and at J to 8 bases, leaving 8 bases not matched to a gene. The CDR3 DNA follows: TGTGCCACCAGCAGAGAACAAACAGGGGGCGAGGACATTCAGTACTTC. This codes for CATSREQTGGEDIQYF.

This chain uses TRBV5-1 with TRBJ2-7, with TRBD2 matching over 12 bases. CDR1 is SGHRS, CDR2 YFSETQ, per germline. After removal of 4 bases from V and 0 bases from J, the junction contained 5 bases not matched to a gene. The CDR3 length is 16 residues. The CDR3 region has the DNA TGCGCCAGCAGCCTCGGACTAGCGGGAACCTCCTACGAGCAGTACTTC. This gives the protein CASSLGLAGTSYEQYF.

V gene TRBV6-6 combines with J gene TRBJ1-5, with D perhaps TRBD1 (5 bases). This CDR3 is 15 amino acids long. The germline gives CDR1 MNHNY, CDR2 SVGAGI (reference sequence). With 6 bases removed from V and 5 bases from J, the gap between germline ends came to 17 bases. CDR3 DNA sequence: TGTGCCAGCAGCCCCAGCCTAGGGGTGGATCAGCCCCAGCATTTT. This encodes CASSPSLGVDQPQHF.

In nucleotides, the CDR3 is TGTGCCAGCAGTGTAATAAGACAGCTAGCCAAAAACATTCAGTACTTC. It encodes CASSVIRQLAKNIQYF. This chain connects TRBV6-1 to TRBJ2-4; the D gene is possibly TRBD1 (5 bases). The CDR3 has 16 residues. Looked up from germline, CDR1 is MNHNS and CDR2 is SASEGT. Trimming left V 4 bases short and J 0 bases short, with 13 bases between.

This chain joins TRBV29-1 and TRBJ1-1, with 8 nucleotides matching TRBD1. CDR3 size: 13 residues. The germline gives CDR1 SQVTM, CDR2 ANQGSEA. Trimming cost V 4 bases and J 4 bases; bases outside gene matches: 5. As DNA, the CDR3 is TGCAGCGTTGCTAGACAGGGGAGCACTGAAGCTTTCTTT. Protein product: CSVARQGSTEAFF.

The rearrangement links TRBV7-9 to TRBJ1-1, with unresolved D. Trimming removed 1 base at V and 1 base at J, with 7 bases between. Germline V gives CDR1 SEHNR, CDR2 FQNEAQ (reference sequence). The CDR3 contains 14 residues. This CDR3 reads CASSLVWQNTEAFF. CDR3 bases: TGTGCCAGCAGCTTAGTGTGGCAGAACACTGAAGCTTTCTTT.

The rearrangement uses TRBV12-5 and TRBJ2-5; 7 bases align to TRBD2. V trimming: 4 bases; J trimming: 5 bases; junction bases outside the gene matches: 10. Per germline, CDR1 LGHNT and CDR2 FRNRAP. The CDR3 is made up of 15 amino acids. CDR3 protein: CASGSHREAGETQYF. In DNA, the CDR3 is TGTGCTAGTGGTTCCCACCGGGAGGCAGGCGAGACCCAGTACTTC. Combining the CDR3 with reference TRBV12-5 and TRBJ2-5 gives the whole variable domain DARVTQTPRHKVTEMGQEVTMRCQPILGHNTVFWYRQTMMQGLELLAYFRNRAPLDDSGMPKDRFSAEMPDATLATLKIQPSEPRDSAVYFCASGSHREAGETQYFGPGTRLLVL.

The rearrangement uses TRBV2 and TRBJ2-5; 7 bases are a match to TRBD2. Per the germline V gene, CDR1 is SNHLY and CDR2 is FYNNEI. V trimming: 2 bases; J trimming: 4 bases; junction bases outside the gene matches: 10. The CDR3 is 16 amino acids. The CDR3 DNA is TGTGCCAGCAGTGAACGTTCCGGGGGGAGGGGAGAGACCCAGTACTTC. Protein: CASSERSGGRGETQYF.

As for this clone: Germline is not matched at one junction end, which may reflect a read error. The CDR3 is CASSLSQLTGGLFF. DNA of the CDR3: TGTGCCAGCAGCTTATCACAGCTTACCGGGGGGCTGTTTTTT. The chain carries TRBV7-6 and TRBJ2-2; maybe TRBD2 (6 bases). There are 14 residues in the CDR3. From germline, CDR1 is SGHVS and CDR2 FNYEAQ.

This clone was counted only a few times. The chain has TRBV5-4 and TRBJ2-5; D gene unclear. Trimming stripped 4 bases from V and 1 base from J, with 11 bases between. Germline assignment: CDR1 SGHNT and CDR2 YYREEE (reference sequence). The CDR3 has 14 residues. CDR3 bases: TGTGCCAGCAGCCAAGTTGTCCTCCAAGAGACCCAGTACTTC. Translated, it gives CASSQVVLQETQYF. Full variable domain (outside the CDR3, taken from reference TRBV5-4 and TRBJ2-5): ETGVTQSPTHLIKTRGQQVTLRCSSQSGHNTVSWYQQALGQGPQFIFQYYREEENGRGNFPPRFSGLQFPNYSSELNVNALELDDSALYLCASSQVVLQETQYFGPGTRLLVL.

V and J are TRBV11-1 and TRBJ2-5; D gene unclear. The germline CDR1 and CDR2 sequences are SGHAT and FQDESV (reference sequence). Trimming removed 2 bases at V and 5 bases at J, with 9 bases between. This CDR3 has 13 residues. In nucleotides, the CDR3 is TGTGCCAGCAGCTTATTTTTGTCGGAGACCCAGTACTTC. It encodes CASSLFLSETQYF.

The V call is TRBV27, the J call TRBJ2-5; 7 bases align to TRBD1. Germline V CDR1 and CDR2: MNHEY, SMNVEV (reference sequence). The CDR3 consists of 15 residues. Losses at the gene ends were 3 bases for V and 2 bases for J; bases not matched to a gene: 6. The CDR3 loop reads CASSFMGQPQETQYF. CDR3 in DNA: TGTGCCAGCAGTTTTATGGGACAGCCACAAGAGACCCAGTACTTC.

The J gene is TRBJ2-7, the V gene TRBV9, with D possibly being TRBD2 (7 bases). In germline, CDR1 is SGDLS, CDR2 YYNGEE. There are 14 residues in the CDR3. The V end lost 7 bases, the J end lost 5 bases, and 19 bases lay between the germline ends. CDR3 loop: CASGMYWGGHEQYF. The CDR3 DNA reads TGTGCCAGCGGCATGTATTGGGGGGGCCACGAGCAGTACTTC.

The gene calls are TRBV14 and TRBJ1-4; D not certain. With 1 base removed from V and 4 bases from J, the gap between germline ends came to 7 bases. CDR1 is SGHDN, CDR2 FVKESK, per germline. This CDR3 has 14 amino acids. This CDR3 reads CASSQGLRNEKLFF. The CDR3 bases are TGTGCCAGCAGCCAAGGACTGCGTAATGAAAAACTGTTTTTT.

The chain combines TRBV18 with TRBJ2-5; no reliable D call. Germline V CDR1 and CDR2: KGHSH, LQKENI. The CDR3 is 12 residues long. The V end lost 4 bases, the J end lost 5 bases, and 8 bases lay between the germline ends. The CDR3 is CASSLVGETQYF. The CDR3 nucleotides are TGTGCCAGCTCACTGGTCGGTGAGACCCAGTACTTC.

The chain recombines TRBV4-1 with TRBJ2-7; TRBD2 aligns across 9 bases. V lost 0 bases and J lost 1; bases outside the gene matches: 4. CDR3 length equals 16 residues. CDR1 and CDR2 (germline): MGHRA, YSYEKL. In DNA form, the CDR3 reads TGCGCCAGCAGCCAAGATAGCCTAGCGGGGTCCTACGAGCAGTACTTC. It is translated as CASSQDSLAGSYEQYF.

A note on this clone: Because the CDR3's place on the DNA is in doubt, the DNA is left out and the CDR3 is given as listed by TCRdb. The CDR3 sequence is CTSSLEVAGGTDTQYF. V gene TRBV1 combines with J gene TRBJ2-3; whether TRBD2, the table's D call, matches the DNA was not checked. TRBV1 is noted as a pseudogene. With termini counted, the CDR3 has 16 amino acids.

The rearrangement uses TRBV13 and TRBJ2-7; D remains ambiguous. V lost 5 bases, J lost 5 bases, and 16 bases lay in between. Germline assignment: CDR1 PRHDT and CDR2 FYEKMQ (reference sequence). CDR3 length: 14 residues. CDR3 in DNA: TGTGCCAGCAGCCCCCGGCTATATGGGGACGAGCAGTACTTC. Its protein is CASSPRLYGDEQYF.

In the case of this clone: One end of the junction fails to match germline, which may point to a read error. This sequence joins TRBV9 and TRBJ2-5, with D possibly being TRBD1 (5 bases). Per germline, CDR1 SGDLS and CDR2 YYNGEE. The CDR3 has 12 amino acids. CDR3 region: CASSVARWGRHF. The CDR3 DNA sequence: TGTGCCAGCAGCGTAGCTCGGTGGGGCCGCCACTTC.

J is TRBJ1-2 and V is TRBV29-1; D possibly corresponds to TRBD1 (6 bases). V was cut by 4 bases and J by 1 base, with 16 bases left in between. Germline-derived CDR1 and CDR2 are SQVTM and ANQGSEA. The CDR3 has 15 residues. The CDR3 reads CSVGGGQKYNYGYTF. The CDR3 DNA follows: TGCAGCGTTGGGGGCGGACAGAAATATAACTATGGCTACACCTTC.

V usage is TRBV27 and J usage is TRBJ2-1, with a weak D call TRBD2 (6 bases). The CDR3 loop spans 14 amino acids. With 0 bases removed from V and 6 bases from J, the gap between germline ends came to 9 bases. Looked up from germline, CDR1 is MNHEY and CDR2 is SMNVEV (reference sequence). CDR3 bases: TGTGCCAGCAGTTTATCCCCCGGGGGCAATGAGCAGTTCTTC. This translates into CASSLSPGGNEQFF.

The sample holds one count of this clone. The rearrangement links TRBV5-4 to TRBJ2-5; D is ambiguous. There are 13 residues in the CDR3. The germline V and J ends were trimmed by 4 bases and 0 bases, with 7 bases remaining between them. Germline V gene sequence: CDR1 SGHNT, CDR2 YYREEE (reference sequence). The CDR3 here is CASSRQDQETQYF. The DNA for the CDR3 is TGTGCCAGCAGCCGCCAGGACCAAGAGACCCAGTACTTC.

The CDR3 sequence: CASSQAGGPPETQYF. DNA of the CDR3: TGCGCCAGCAGCCAAGCGGGGGGGCCGCCAGAGACCCAGTACTTC. The V and J genes are TRBV4-1 and TRBJ2-5, with 8 bases identical to TRBD2. CDR1 MGHRA and CDR2 YSYEKL come from the germline V gene. This CDR3 has 15 residues. The ends lost 1 base at V and 4 bases at J; junction bases unmatched: 5.

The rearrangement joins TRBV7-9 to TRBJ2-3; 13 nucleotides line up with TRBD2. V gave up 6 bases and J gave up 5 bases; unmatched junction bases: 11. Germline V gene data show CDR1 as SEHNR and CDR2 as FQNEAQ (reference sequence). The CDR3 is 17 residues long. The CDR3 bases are TGTGCCAGCAGACCTCCACTAGCGGGGGGGCCAGTAGATACGCAGTATTTT. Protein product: CASRPPLAGGPVDTQYF.